This entry describes one T cell receptor (beta chain). No antigen is known for it. The trim is 3 bases for V and 6 bases for J, with a gap of 11 bases between the germline ends. CDR1 MGHRA and CDR2 YSYEKL were looked up in the germline V gene. The CDR3 runs 14 amino acids, cysteine and phenylalanine included. This entry keeps only the CDR3 DNA: 42 bases, framed from base 1. This sample's time point label indicates: baseline before first vaccination. The vaccinee samples were drawn from two UK trials, COV001 and COV002, one of which was a single-blind randomized controlled phase 2/3 trial testing AZD1222 (ChAdOx1 nCoV-19) in healthy adults. For TCRbeta chain sequencing, PBMC samples were collected from trial participants at day 0 and at day 28 after the second dose. The CDR3 regions of human TCRbeta chains were analyzed by immunosequencing. Per the source publication's procedure: Repertoire TCRs were checked for matches against a reference library of SARS-CoV-2-specific TCRs that had been generated using the MIRA antigen-specificity platform. Breadth was defined as the fraction of unique TCRs that were SARS-CoV-2-associated. Depth was defined as the fraction of total T cells that were SARS-CoV-2-associated. Using the MIRA data, each spike-specific TCR was assigned both to the spike region to which the TCR was reactive and to a CD4 or CD8 class. Log10-transformed breadth and depth values were compared by one-way ANOVA with Sidak's multiple comparisons tests. Entries here come from immuneACCESS through TCRdb and include only in-frame sequences with V and J called. Some clones fail to appear in such tables; in the studies checked, an unresolved V gene covers under half of the shortfall, and the cause of the remainder is unknown. The D gene and trimming were derived from the DNA, and the V and J assignments and clone size from that table. The data table for this sample lists around 150,000 clones. The ten largest clones take up approximately 2% of the sample.

The data originate from a study of T cell responses to AZD1222 COVID-19 vaccine (dated by TCRdb to the early 2020s). Regarding the study in general: TCR sequencing was performed for more than 230 trial participants, of whom 200 to 220 were given two doses of AZD1222 and about 25 were given two doses of MenACWY control vaccine. Trial participants were enrolled into age subgroups of 18-55, 56-69 and 70-plus years, which contained about 150, 28 and 57 TCR-sequenced participants, respectively. The full study reports these points: After two AZD1222 doses, spike-specific TCR breadth and depth were significantly higher than at day 0 and than in MenACWY recipients. Because no samples from the day 14 peak response were available, repertoires could be characterized only after the peak T cell response. Most participants were white British and females outnumbered males, and the authors suggested that clonal diversity may have been underestimated. In the small 56-69-year group, the increase in depth fell short of significance, most likely because of low power. Vaccine-associated CD4 TCRs spanned the whole spike protein, with dominant responses in regions 160-218 and 743-854. Reportedly, almost half of the unique spike-specific TCRs recognized epitopes lying outside the regions that are mutated in the B.1.351 and B.1.1.7 variants. Conclusions about previously exposed vaccinees were limited because only five to seven AZD1222 recipients were SARS-CoV-2 seropositive at baseline.

Sequencing input: peripheral blood. The receptor was derived from an adult in good health. The chain links TRBV4-1 with TRBJ1-4, with no confidently assigned D gene. The sequence in DNA is TGCGCCAGCAGCCATCCCTTTTCTGATGAAAAACTGTTTTTT. Its translation is CASSHPFSDEKLFF.